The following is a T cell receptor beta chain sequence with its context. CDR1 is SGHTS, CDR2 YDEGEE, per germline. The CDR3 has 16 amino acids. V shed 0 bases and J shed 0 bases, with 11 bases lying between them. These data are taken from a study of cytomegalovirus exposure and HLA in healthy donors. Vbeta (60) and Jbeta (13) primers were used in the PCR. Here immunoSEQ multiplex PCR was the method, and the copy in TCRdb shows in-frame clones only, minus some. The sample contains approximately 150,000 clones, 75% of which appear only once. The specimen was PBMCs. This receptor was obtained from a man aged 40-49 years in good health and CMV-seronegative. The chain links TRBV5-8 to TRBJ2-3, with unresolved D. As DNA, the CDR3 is TGTGCCAGCAGCTTGGTAGCCAGCTCTAGCACAGATACGCAGTATTTT. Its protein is CASSLVASSSTDTQYF.